A single sample is the source of the 15 T cell receptor beta chains below, sequenced in a study of Graves' ophthalmopathy and Graves' hyperthyroidism. As the template, RNA transcripts were used to amplify TCR beta CDR3 regions. RT-PCR with HTBI primers came first, then second-round multiplex PCR. One entry per CDR3 protein results from TCRdb running MiXCR on the multiplex PCR reads. The sample holds a few hundred thousand distinct CDR3 sequences, about a sixth seen once. Specimen: peripheral blood. Receptors originate from an adult woman with stable Graves' hyperthyroidism.

This clonotype was counted ten times or more. The J gene is TRBJ2-7, the V gene TRBV6-1; no clear D gene. Trimming removed 5 bases from V and 0 bases from J, with 11 bases in between. CDR1 and CDR2 (germline): MNHNS, SASEGT. CDR3 length: 14 residues. Here the CDR3 DNA reads TGTGCCAGCAGTCTATCAGAAGACTCCTACGAGCAGTACTTC. Amino acid sequence: CASSLSEDSYEQYF.

This clonotype came up once. The chain's CDR3 is CATSSPGQGFSGELFF. The DNA for the CDR3 is TGTGCCACCAGCAGTCCGGGACAGGGTTTCTCCGGGGAGCTGTTTTTT. This chain joins TRBV15 and TRBJ2-2; 9 bases are a match to TRBD1. Trimming cost V 3 bases and J 6 bases; bases outside gene matches: 8. CDR3 length equals 16 residues. Looked up from germline, CDR1 is LNHNV and CDR2 is YYDKDF (reference sequence).

This clonotype was seen repeatedly, ten times or more. A read error may produce the germline difference seen at one junction end. The V call is TRBV4-3, the J call TRBJ1-2, with D unclear. Germline V CDR1 and CDR2: LGHNA, YSLEER. CDR3 length equals 12 residues. The CDR3 sequence is CASSQAGSAAYF. The CDR3 DNA sequence: TGCGCCAGCAGCCAAGCGGGCAGTGCGGCATACTTC.

Many counts were recorded for this clonotype. The V gene is TRBV20-1, the J gene TRBJ2-7; 10 bases line up with TRBD2. CDR3 length: 17 residues. V trimming: 3 bases; J trimming: 2 bases; junction bases outside the gene matches: 13. CDR1 and CDR2 from the germline V gene are DFQATT and SNEGSKA (reference sequence). This CDR3 reads CSARDTRLAGEPYEQYF. The CDR3 region has the DNA TGCAGTGCTAGGGACACGAGGCTAGCGGGAGAACCCTACGAGCAGTACTTC.

This clonotype has at least ten counts. V gene TRBV28 combines with J gene TRBJ2-5; D possibly corresponds to TRBD2 (5 bases). Per the germline V gene, CDR1 is MDHEN and CDR2 is SYDVKM. V was cut by 6 bases and J by 7 bases, with 12 bases left in between. This CDR3 region has 12 residues. CDR3 bases: TGTGCCAGCAGGGACCTCAGCGGGACCCAGTACTTC. Its translation is CASRDLSGTQYF.

The chain recombines TRBV2 with TRBJ2-5; D perhaps matches TRBD2 (5 bases). The V and J ends lost 1 base and 5 bases respectively, with 14 bases between them. This CDR3 region has 15 residues. CDR1 SNHLY and CDR2 FYNNEI come from the germline V gene. Here the CDR3 reads CASSEGTGLAETQYF. In DNA form, the CDR3 reads TGTGCCAGCAGTGAAGGAACGGGATTAGCGGAGACCCAGTACTTC.

At least ten counts were recorded for this clonotype. V is TRBV5-4 and J is TRBJ1-2, with 9 bases aligning to TRBD1. The V and J ends lost 4 bases and 4 bases, in that order; junction bases with no gene match: 8. From germline, CDR1 is SGHNT and CDR2 YYREEE (reference sequence). This CDR3 region has 15 residues. The CDR3 protein is CASSSPGQGRYGYTF. Written as DNA, the CDR3 is TGTGCCAGCAGCAGCCCGGGACAGGGCCGCTATGGCTACACCTTC.

This clonotype has a count of ten or more. The chain couples TRBV11-2 to TRBJ2-7; a possible D gene is TRBD1 (5 bases). CDR3 length: 14 residues. V was cut by 5 bases and J by 12 bases, with 23 bases left in between. Germline CDR1 and CDR2: SGHAT and FQNNGV. In DNA, the CDR3 is TGTGCCAGCAGCGTCGACAGTTACGTGCGGCAGCGGTACTTC. Its translation is CASSVDSYVRQRYF.

This clonotype appeared many times. The J gene is TRBJ2-4, the V gene TRBV20-1; D is unresolved. V was clipped by 2 bases and J by 1 base, with 12 bases between them. This CDR3 comprises 15 residues. From germline, CDR1 is DFQATT and CDR2 SNEGSKA (reference sequence). This CDR3 reads CSARRTVWAKNIQYF. The CDR3 DNA is TGCAGTGCTAGACGGACGGTTTGGGCCAAAAACATTCAGTACTTC.

This clonotype was observed many times. The gene calls are TRBV6-9 and TRBJ2-7, with 9 nucleotides matching TRBD2. Losses at the gene ends were 7 bases for V and 4 bases for J; bases not matched to a gene: 17. This CDR3 comprises 17 residues. The germline gives CDR1 MNHGY, CDR2 SVAAGI. The CDR3 loop reads CASKSLAGSWVDYEQYF. The CDR3 DNA reads TGTGCCAGCAAGAGTCTAGCGGGATCATGGGTTGATTACGAGCAGTACTTC.

This clonotype was counted at least ten times. The chain links TRBV27 to TRBJ2-5; 9 bases are a match to TRBD1. In germline, CDR1 is MNHEY, CDR2 SMNVEV (reference sequence). This CDR3 has 19 residues. After removal of 0 bases from V and 3 bases from J, the junction contained 14 bases not matched to a gene. The DNA for the CDR3 is TGTGCCAGCAGTTTATCTCCTCCTGGAACAGGGGGCTATGAAGAGACCCAGTACTTC. It encodes CASSLSPPGTGGYEETQYF.

In this sample, this clonotype turned up many times. This chain uses TRBV20-1 with TRBJ2-7; 10 bases align to TRBD2. The CDR3 is made up of 15 amino acids. J was trimmed by 2 bases and V by 4 bases; bases with no gene match: 8. Germline loops: CDR1 DFQATT, CDR2 SNEGSKA (reference sequence). CDR3 coding DNA: TGCAGTGCTAACCCCGGGACTAGCGCCGCCTACGAGCAGTACTTC. Encoded protein: CSANPGTSAAYEQYF.

The V gene is TRBV7-8, the J gene TRBJ2-5; a possible D gene is TRBD2 (5 bases). Germline-derived CDR1 and CDR2 are SGHVS and FQNEAQ. This CDR3 region has 15 residues. The V end lost 3 bases, the J end lost 1 base, and 12 bases lay between the germline ends. The CDR3: CASSLQSGPQETQYF. In DNA form, the CDR3 reads TGTGCCAGCAGCTTGCAGAGCGGCCCCCAAGAGACCCAGTACTTC.

In its sample, this clonotype was seen many times. The junction does not match germline at one end; this may be a read error. The J gene is TRBJ2-7, the V gene TRBV28, with D uncertain. Per the germline V gene, CDR1 is MDHEN and CDR2 is SYDVKM. This CDR3 contains 13 residues. Here the CDR3 reads CASSPARPYGQYF. Written as DNA, the CDR3 is TGTGCCAGCAGTCCCGCCCGGCCGTACGGGCAGTACTTC. The full variable domain, with the rest looked up from reference TRBV28 and TRBJ2-7, is DVKVTQSSRYLVKRTGEKVFLECVQDMDHENMFWYRQDPGLGLRLIYFSYDVKMKEKGDIPEGYSVSREKKERFSLILESASTNQTSMYLCASSPARPYGQYFGPGTRLTVT.

This clonotype was counted at least ten times. The rearrangement joins TRBV20-1 to TRBJ2-7, with TRBD2 as a possible D gene (6 bases). V lost 6 bases to trimming and J lost 5 bases, with 20 bases between them. This CDR3 is 14 amino acids long. Germline values: CDR1 DFQATT, CDR2 SNEGSKA (reference sequence). The DNA of the CDR3 is TGCAGTGCCAGCGCAGCCAATAGCGGAGACGAGCAGTACTTC. Protein product: CSASAANSGDEQYF.